Listed below are T cell receptor beta chains from one sample, sequenced in a study of T cells in Graves' hyperthyroidism and ophthalmopathy. TCRdb re-analysed the multiplex PCR reads in MiXCR, keeping a single row per CDR3 protein. This sample yields around 240,000 distinct CDR3 sequences, of which roughly 15% are seen a single time; 28% belongs to the top ten. The source material was blood. These receptors were collected from a young woman with Graves' ophthalmopathy. CDR3s include the opening cysteine and the closing phenylalanine or tryptophan. A D gene is named only where the DNA matches it firmly. Size is omitted from some rows. Given values are once, few, many or a class for expanded clones.

d_gene: TRBD2
j_gene: TRBJ2-1
abundance: few
v_gene: TRBV4-1
CDR3aa: CASSQEATSGLLYNEQFF
CDR3nt: TGCGCCAGCAGCCAAGAGGCGACTAGCGGGTTACTTTACAATGAGCAGTTCTTC

d_gene: -
j_gene: TRBJ2-5
abundance: few
v_gene: TRBV11-2
CDR3aa: CASSYGTASETQYF
CDR3nt: TGTGCCAGCAGCTACGGCACGGCTAGTGAGACCCAGTACTTC

d_gene: -
j_gene: TRBJ2-5
abundance: many
v_gene: TRBV20-1
CDR3aa: CSARPLDSPVQETQYF
CDR3nt: TGCAGTGCTAGACCCCTTGACAGCCCCGTCCAAGAGACCCAGTACTTC

d_gene: TRBD2
j_gene: TRBJ2-7
abundance: -
v_gene: TRBV20-1
CDR3aa: CSARDLTSGHYEQYF
CDR3nt: TGCAGTGCTAGAGATCTAACTAGCGGACATTACGAGCAGTACTTC

d_gene: -
j_gene: TRBJ1-2
abundance: many
v_gene: TRBV20-1
CDR3aa: CSARVSFNGPYYGYTF
CDR3nt: TGCAGTGCTAGAGTCTCCTTCAACGGGCCCTACTATGGCTACACCTTC

d_gene: -
j_gene: TRBJ2-1
abundance: -
v_gene: TRBV25-1
CDR3aa: CASTGKSSYNEQFF
CDR3nt: TGTGCCAGCACTGGGAAAAGCTCCTACAATGAGCAGTTCTTC

d_gene: TRBD2
j_gene: TRBJ2-3
abundance: few
v_gene: TRBV20-1
CDR3aa: CSARDMRTSGRAQDTQYF
CDR3nt: TGCAGTGCTAGAGATATGCGGACTAGCGGGAGGGCCCAAGATACGCAGTATTTT

d_gene: -
j_gene: TRBJ2-7
abundance: -
v_gene: TRBV9
CDR3aa: CASSVGGGYSSYEQYF
CDR3nt: TGTGCCAGCAGCGTAGGGGGGGGCTATAGCTCCTACGAGCAGTACTTC

d_gene: TRBD1
j_gene: TRBJ1-3
abundance: -
v_gene: TRBV6-1
CDR3aa: CASSGRGTELSGNTIYF
CDR3nt: TGTGCCAGCAGTGGACGGGGGACAGAACTATCTGGAAACACCATATATTTT

d_gene: TRBD1
j_gene: TRBJ2-2
abundance: many
v_gene: TRBV3-1
CDR3aa: CASSQGYRGGELFF
CDR3nt: TGTGCCAGCAGCCAAGGGTACAGGGGTGGGGAGCTGTTTTTT

d_gene: TRBD1
j_gene: TRBJ1-1
abundance: many
v_gene: TRBV3-1
CDR3aa: CASSLGQGVTEAFF
CDR3nt: TGTGCCAGCAGCCTGGGACAGGGGGTAACTGAAGCTTTCTTT

d_gene: -
j_gene: TRBJ2-7
abundance: -
v_gene: TRBV5-1
CDR3aa: CASSMGLALEQYF
CDR3nt: TGTGCCAGCAGCATGGGACTTGCCCTCGAGCAGTACTTC

d_gene: -
j_gene: TRBJ1-2
abundance: many
v_gene: TRBV5-6
CDR3aa: CASSLRLDPNGYTF
CDR3nt: TGTGCCAGCAGCTTGCGGCTAGATCCGAATGGCTACACCTTC

d_gene: -
j_gene: TRBJ1-3
abundance: -
v_gene: TRBV20-1
CDR3aa: CSASRRGRANTIYF
CDR3nt: TGCAGTGCTAGTCGCAGGGGACGTGCAAACACCATATATTTT

d_gene: -
j_gene: TRBJ2-7
abundance: once
v_gene: TRBV7-2
CDR3aa: CASSQGGGGEQYF
CDR3nt: TGTGCCAGCAGTCAAGGAGGGGGCGGGGAGCAGTACTTC